This T cell receptor (beta chain) was obtained from a study of T-cell memory formation after mild COVID-19. TCRdb re-called the 5' RACE reads with MiXCR, one entry per CDR3 protein. The sample records 250,000 to 300,000 distinct CDR3 sequences, roughly 17% being singletons. The CDR3 consists of 14 residues. The germline V gene has CDR1 ENHRY and CDR2 SYGVKD. Trimming left V 2 bases short and J 2 bases short, with 9 bases between. The chain uses TRBV10-3 and TRBJ1-1; D is perhaps TRBD1 (6 bases). The receptor comes from a man in his late teens or twenties who had mild COVID-19 (a few samples of this study predate the infection). Cell type and time point are not known. What was sequenced was PBMCs or a T cell subset sorted from them (not recorded which). For the CDR3, the DNA is TGTGCCATCAGTGAGACAGGGCCAAACACTGAAGCTTTCTTT. Encoded protein: CAISETGPNTEAFF.